Described below is a single T cell receptor beta chain sequence and its context. The antigen this receptor binds is unknown. At one of its ends the junction is not consistent with the germline gene, which may arise from a read error. These data belong to a study of early T cells in non-severe SARS-CoV-2 infection (dated by TCRdb to about 2021). Some background on the complete study: Because TCR sequencing relied on bulk RNA taken from unsorted whole blood, pairing of alpha and beta chains was not possible. Study-wide findings and limitations: VDJdb matching was skewed toward anti-spike CD8 responses, so virus-specific expansions were likely underestimated and private and CD4 specificities were missed.

The CDR3 holds 14 amino acids from the cysteine to the phenylalanine. Left in the record is the CDR3 DNA by itself, 42 bases read in frame from the first base. CDR1 MNHEY and CDR2 SVGAGI were looked up in the germline V gene. Library preparation used 5' RACE. TCRdb shows the sequencer as NextSeq 500. Unique molecular identifiers were attached to individual cDNA molecules in the TCR library protocol so that sequencing error and PCR bias could be corrected. Both TCR alpha and beta chains were sequenced, and tight co-correlation was observed between alpha and beta sequence abundances in each sample. Concerning the study's data processing: V gene, J gene and CDR3 annotation of TCR sequences was performed with Decombinator V4. Expanded TCRs were defined as changing significantly between any two time points under a Poisson model with p below 0.0001. TCR abundances were normalised to the total number of TCRs sequenced per sample and were expressed as counts per million. TRAV1-2 paired with TRAJ12, TRAJ20 or TRAJ33 defined MAIT TCRs, while TRAV10 paired with TRAJ18 defined iNKT TCRs. A search of VDJdb, accessed on 1 November 2021, was run for TCRs annotated to CMV, EBV and SARS-CoV-2, with TCRs annotated for multiple antigens excluded. The public reads were quality trimmed at Q25 with fastp and then assembled into clones with MiXCR by TCRdb, keeping productive beta chains. Entries that share a CDR3 protein sequence are merged under the most common genes and DNA. The V and J calls and clone size are TCRdb's, not the authors'. For this sample there are under 40,000 distinct CDR3 sequences; 6.3% appear just once. The ten largest clonotypes hold around 6.1% of the sample.

Set within a cohort of healthcare workers in London, UK, this nested case-control study involved weekly PCR testing of nasopharyngeal swabs along with blood sampling. Healthcare workers were enrolled in the week of the UK lockdown, from 23 to 31 March 2020, and were followed every week for up to roughly 15 weeks. The source of this sequence is an adult who was a healthcare worker with PCR-confirmed SARS-CoV-2 infection or an uninfected control (not recorded which). Specimen: whole blood. In this chain, TRBV6-5 is recombined with TRBJ2-5, and TRBD1 may be the D gene, going by 5 matching bases. The CDR3 is CVSSADRDQETQYF. The nucleotides are TGTGTCAGCAGTGCAGACAGAGACCAAGAGACCCAGTACTTC.